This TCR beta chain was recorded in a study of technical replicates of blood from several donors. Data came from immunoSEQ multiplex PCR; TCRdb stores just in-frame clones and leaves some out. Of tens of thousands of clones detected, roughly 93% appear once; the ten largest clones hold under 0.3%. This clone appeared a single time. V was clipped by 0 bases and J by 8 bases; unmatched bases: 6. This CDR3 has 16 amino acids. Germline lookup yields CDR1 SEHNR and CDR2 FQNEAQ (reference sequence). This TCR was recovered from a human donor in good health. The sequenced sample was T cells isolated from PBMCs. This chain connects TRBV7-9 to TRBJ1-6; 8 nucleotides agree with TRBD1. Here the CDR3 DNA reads TGTGCCAGCAGCTTAGCGCCCGGGACAGGCCATTCACCCCTCCACTTT. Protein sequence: CASSLAPGTGHSPLHF.